The source of this T cell receptor (beta chain) is a study of blood T cells in healthy people across ages. Trimming pared 7 bases from V and 5 bases from J, leaving 11 bases between. CDR1 SQVTM and CDR2 ANQGSEA come from the germline V gene. The CDR3 consists of 11 residues. Study findings and constraints: The CMV status of each donor remained undetermined, and this could have confounded shifts in expanded clonotypes.

This clonotype appeared a few times. The antigen remains undetermined. The use of a sample-barcoded 5' primer and a J-beta primer mix characterized a second PCR of about 6 to 12 cycles. All samples gave at least 2.5 million CDR3-containing paired-end reads. TCRdb re-derived calls from the 5' RACE reads in MiXCR, one entry per CDR3 protein. The sample yields 750,000 or so distinct CDR3 sequences, around 25% seen once. The data also belong to a second study, concerning T cells of mothers and their children.

The source of this sequence is a boy younger than 18 in good health. The V and J genes are TRBV29-1 and TRBJ1-1, with a possible D match to TRBD1 (6 bases). The material sequenced was blood. As DNA, the CDR3 is TGCAGCGGCCACAGGGTAACTGAAGCTTTCTTT. This codes for CSGHRVTEAFF.